The subject of this entry is one T cell receptor (beta chain). The source of the sample is a study of neoadjuvant anti-PD-1 for oral cavity cancer. Time point in this sample: after neoadjuvant nivolumab, at surgical resection. This table comes from immunoSEQ multiplex PCR, and its TCRdb copy is limited to in-frame clones, with some not included. The repertoire holds about 23,000 clones, with less than 50% as singletons. Germline assignment: CDR1 SGHTA and CDR2 FQGNSA. The CDR3 totals 17 residues. V was clipped by 0 bases and J by 1 base, with 14 bases between them. The V and J genes are TRBV7-2 and TRBJ2-3; maybe TRBD2 (7 bases). The receptor's source is a person aged 35-80 years with oral cavity squamous cell carcinoma. This material consisted of tumor tissue, taken after nivolumab (anti-PD-1) treatment. CDR3 amino acids: CASSLALAGAGTDTQYF. The DNA of the CDR3 is TGTGCCAGCAGCTTAGCCCTCGCGGGGGCGGGCACAGATACGCAGTATTTT.